This T cell receptor (beta chain) was documented in a study of cytomegalovirus exposure and HLA in healthy donors (dated 2017 in TCRdb). Notes on the research overall: A later analysis indicated that the roughly 120 validation repertoires were generated on the platform also employed for the 666 repertoires of the first cohort. The study aimed to test whether signatures of past pathogen exposure could be identified by cataloging public T cell receptors. A separate validation cohort of approximately 120 different subjects was used in addition to the roughly 700-subject first cohort. High-throughput TCR immunosequencing, statistical association of individual TCRs with disease status, and machine learning were combined to predict cytomegalovirus infection status.

The donors were included in the validation cohort of roughly 120 subjects, a group kept apart from the roughly 670-subject first cohort. The CDR1 and CDR2 encoded by the germline V gene are SGHRS and YFSETQ. The CDR3, from cysteine to phenylalanine, totals 15 residues. Only the CDR3 portion is preserved as DNA: 45 bases, with reading frame beginning at the first base. Trimming removed 4 bases from V and 4 bases from J; the gene matches leave 6 bases unexplained. Libraries were built with the immunoSEQ multiplex PCR assay. In the source study's methods: A statistical classification framework was built to diagnose cytomegalovirus status from the catalog of TCR beta chain sequences. This is the immuneACCESS table as TCRdb keeps it, with only in-frame sequences that have V and J called. A part of the clones is gone; compared with another copy, unresolved V genes explain less than half, and the rest is unexplained. The V and J calls and clone size are taken from that table; D and trimming were inferred from the DNA. A total of 200,000 to 250,000 clones appear in this sample, around 90% of them only once. The top ten clonotypes cover about 2.7% of the sample.

Note on this clone: What antigen it recognizes has not been identified. Base qualities are not recorded, but no much larger clone differs from it by a single base.

Broader findings and caveats from the paper: In vitro tests confirmed that a few of the cytomegalovirus-associated TCR beta chains recognize cytomegalovirus antigens. The validation cohort had no HLA typing available for a later analysis, so co-occurrence within that cohort was assessed over all 110 or so repertoires. In both the original and validation cohorts, the classifier was reported to diagnose cytomegalovirus status with high specificity and sensitivity. While some public TCRs were present in many individuals, most TCR sequences turned up only very rarely across donors. Of the cluster scores, roughly 93% were above 0 in a later analysis, which found that TCRs clustered in the first cohort also tended to co-occur in the approximately 120 validation repertoires. The authors suggested that the approach could potentially be extended to other disease states and immunological phenotypes. The study gave a list of 150 to 200 TCR beta chains associated with cytomegalovirus.

This clonotype originated in a young woman in good health and CMV-seronegative. The V and J genes are TRBV5-1 and TRBJ2-1; TRBD1 matches 9 bases in the middle. Material: PBMCs. The CDR3 sequence is CASSTGTGWYNEQFF. The bases read TGCGCCAGCAGCACCGGGACAGGGTGGTACAATGAGCAGTTCTTC.